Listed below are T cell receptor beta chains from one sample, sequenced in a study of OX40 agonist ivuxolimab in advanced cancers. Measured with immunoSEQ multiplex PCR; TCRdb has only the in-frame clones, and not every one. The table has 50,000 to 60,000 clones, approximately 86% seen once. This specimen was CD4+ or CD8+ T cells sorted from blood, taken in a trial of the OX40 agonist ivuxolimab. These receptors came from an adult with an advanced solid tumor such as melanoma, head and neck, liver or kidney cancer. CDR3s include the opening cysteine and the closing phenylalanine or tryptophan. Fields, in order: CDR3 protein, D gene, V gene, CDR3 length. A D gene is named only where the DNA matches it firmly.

CDR3aa: CASSLVFAGGDEQYF; d_gene: TRBD1; v_gene: TRBV5-1; len: 15
CDR3aa: CASSLGTGTGEEKLFF; d_gene: TRBD1; v_gene: TRBV28; len: 16
CDR3aa: CATRGDNEQYF; d_gene: NA; v_gene: TRBV30; len: 11
CDR3aa: CASSVAPENTEAFF; d_gene: NA; v_gene: TRBV9; len: 14
CDR3aa: CASSLGQGWETQYF; d_gene: TRBD1; v_gene: TRBV5-1; len: 14
CDR3aa: CASSLMEDNYEQYF; d_gene: NA; v_gene: TRBV5-1; len: 14
CDR3aa: CASSAHSRTDEPQHF; d_gene: NA; v_gene: TRBV9; len: 15
CDR3aa: CASSWHSSNYGYTF; d_gene: NA; v_gene: TRBV11-2; len: 14
CDR3aa: CASSLVPTGNSGNTIYF; d_gene: NA; v_gene: TRBV7-2; len: 17
CDR3aa: CASSLAGQGNQGWQFF; d_gene: TRBD1; v_gene: TRBV27; len: 16
CDR3aa: CASSRQENTGELFF; d_gene: NA; v_gene: TRBV11-3; len: 14